Described below is a single TCR beta chain sequence and its context. These data are taken from a study of cytomegalovirus exposure and HLA in healthy donors. Trimming shortened V by 0 bases and J by 8 bases, and 10 bases separated the two germline ends. This CDR3 is built from 13 residues. The V gene's germline CDR1 is ENHRY and CDR2 SYGVKD. 13 Jbeta primers and 60 Vbeta primers were used for the PCR. TCRdb keeps only in-frame clones here, not all; method: immunoSEQ multiplex PCR. The table includes about 120,000 clones, more than 75% detected once. This TCR derives from a man in his forties in good health and CMV-seronegative. The source material was PBMCs. This rearrangement joins TRBV10-3 to TRBJ1-2; D gene ambiguous. The CDR3 DNA reads as TGTGCCATCAGTGAGTCGATAAGAGAAGGCTACACCTTC. This encodes CAISESIREGYTF.